The 21 T cell receptor beta chains listed next were all sequenced from one sample in a study of blood T cells in healthy people across ages (dated by TCRdb to between 2015 and 2016). Libraries came from 5' RACE. Instrument on record: Illumina HiSeq 2500. The second PCR ran for about 7 to 11 cycles and used a J-beta primer mix along with a sample-barcoded 5' primer. TCRdb redid the processing of the public reads, applying fastp at Q25 and MiXCR, and retained in-frame beta chains. Each record represents a unique CDR3 protein, reported with the most common genes and DNA among its rows. The sample table records about 1.1 million distinct CDR3 sequences; roughly two fifths of these occur just once. The top ten clones comprise under 15% of the sample. Source material: blood. These receptors originate from a man between 18 and 35 years old in good health.

The table lists this clonotype with a few counts. The chain combines TRBV9 with TRBJ2-1; 8 bases fit TRBD2. Germline V gene data show CDR1 as SGDLS and CDR2 as YYNGEE. The V segment lost 3 bases and the J segment 9 bases; nucleotides outside the gene matches: 14. The length of the CDR3 is 16 residues. Here the CDR3 reads CASSAGGGPPVGEQFF. CDR3 nucleotides: TGTGCCAGCAGCGCCGGCGGGGGGCCCCCGGTGGGTGAGCAGTTCTTC.

V usage is TRBV20-1 and J usage is TRBJ2-1; D is unclear. Germline lookup yields CDR1 DFQATT and CDR2 SNEGSKA (reference sequence). The V and J ends lost 2 bases and 4 bases respectively, with 15 bases between them. The CDR3 is made up of 15 amino acids. The CDR3: CSARPRGRRYNEQFF. The DNA of the CDR3 is TGCAGTGCTAGACCGCGAGGTCGAAGATACAATGAGCAGTTCTTC.

This clonotype has more than one count but fewer than ten. The chain has TRBV4-3 and TRBJ2-6, with unresolved D. Germline values: CDR1 LGHNA, CDR2 YSLEER. V was pared by 3 bases and J by 4 bases, with 7 bases between. This CDR3 has 14 residues. The CDR3 loop is CASSHPVGANVLTF. The CDR3 coding sequence is TGCGCCAGCAGCCACCCAGTAGGGGCCAACGTCCTGACTTTC.

In nucleotides, the CDR3 is TGCAGTGCTAGAGTCCCCAGAGGGCTTGACTATGGCTACACCTTC. Translated: CSARVPRGLDYGYTF. The V call is TRBV20-1, the J call TRBJ1-2; D is undetermined. The germline V gene encodes CDR1 DFQATT and CDR2 SNEGSKA (reference sequence). Between the trimmed V and J ends, which lost 1 base and 3 bases, there was a span of 15 bases. This CDR3 region has 15 residues.

V usage is TRBV12-5 and J usage is TRBJ1-1; possibly TRBD1 for D (5 bases). Germline V gene sequence: CDR1 LGHNT, CDR2 FRNRAP. This CDR3 contains 14 residues. The V end lost 3 bases, the J end lost 1 base, and 9 bases lay between the germline ends. The CDR3 bases are TGTGCTAGTGGTTTCGGCCAGGGGAACACTGAAGCTTTCTTT. Residues: CASGFGQGNTEAFF. Based on the CDR3 plus reference TRBV12-5 and TRBJ1-1, the full variable domain is DARVTQTPRHKVTEMGQEVTMRCQPILGHNTVFWYRQTMMQGLELLAYFRNRAPLDDSGMPKDRFSAEMPDATLATLKIQPSEPRDSAVYFCASGFGQGNTEAFFGQGTRLTVV.

This sequence joins TRBV11-2 and TRBJ2-3; tentative D call: TRBD2 (6 bases). Trimming cost V 3 bases and J 2 bases, with 15 bases left between them. Germline V gives CDR1 SGHAT, CDR2 FQNNGV. CDR3 length: 16 amino acids. CDR3 residues: CASSLAAGTITDTQYF. CDR3 DNA: TGTGCCAGCAGCTTGGCAGCGGGCACTATCACAGATACGCAGTATTTT.

J is TRBJ1-2 and V is TRBV4-3; D may be TRBD1 (6 bases). The CDR3 contains 14 residues. V was shortened by 0 bases and J by 7 bases, with 12 bases between the two germline ends. Germline loops: CDR1 LGHNA, CDR2 YSLEER. In DNA, the CDR3 is TGCGCCAGCAGCCAAGATCCGGGGGCAAGTGGCTACACCTTC. Encoded protein: CASSQDPGASGYTF.

This clonotype has more than one count but fewer than ten. The genes are TRBV20-1 and TRBJ2-1, with TRBD2 matching over 8 bases. The junction had 5 bases not matched to a gene; V was cut back by 3 bases and J by 4 bases. The germline V gene has CDR1 DFQATT and CDR2 SNEGSKA (reference sequence). This CDR3 is 14 amino acids long. CDR3 loop: CSASRGGGYNEQFF. CDR3 in DNA: TGCAGTGCTAGTCGGGGGGGCGGGTACAATGAGCAGTTCTTC.

The chain uses TRBV19 and TRBJ1-2; D is unresolved. The germline gives CDR1 LNHDA, CDR2 SQIVND (reference sequence). This CDR3 contains 13 residues. Here the CDR3 DNA reads TGTGTCACCAAAAAACCGGGCTACTATGGCTACACCTTC. It is translated as CVTKKPGYYGYTF.

The chain has TRBV5-1 and TRBJ1-1; 9 positions agree with TRBD1. V shed 4 bases, J shed 5 bases, and the junction held 9 bases outside the gene matches. Germline V lookup: CDR1 SGHRS, CDR2 YFSETQ. The CDR3 is made up of 15 amino acids. CDR3 coding DNA: TGCGCCAGCAGCCAAACACAGGGGGCCGGTACTGAAGCTTTCTTT. As protein: CASSQTQGAGTEAFF.

The rearrangement links TRBV2 to TRBJ1-2; D possibly corresponds to TRBD1 (5 bases). This CDR3 contains 13 residues. CDR1 SNHLY and CDR2 FYNNEI come from the germline V gene. Trimming shortened V by 6 bases and J by 8 bases, and 16 bases separated the two germline ends. CDR3 sequence reads: CASRETGTQGYTF. The CDR3, as DNA: TGTGCCAGCAGGGAAACCGGGACGCAGGGCTACACCTTC.

This clonotype turned up a few times. This CDR3 reads CSARDWEQFF. Here the CDR3 DNA reads TGCAGTGCTAGAGATTGGGAGCAGTTCTTC. The rearrangement joins TRBV20-1 to TRBJ2-1; D not resolved. In germline, CDR1 is DFQATT, CDR2 SNEGSKA (reference sequence). The CDR3 is made up of 10 amino acids. V lost 0 bases, J lost 10 bases, and 4 bases lay in between.

V gene TRBV28 combines with J gene TRBJ1-4, with no clear D. CDR3 length equals 16 residues. Trimming removed 3 bases at V and 1 base at J, with 12 bases between. Germline V lookup: CDR1 MDHEN, CDR2 SYDVKM. The CDR3 here is CASSFVGGGTNEKLFF. The CDR3 DNA reads as TGTGCCAGCAGTTTTGTTGGCGGAGGAACTAATGAAAAACTGTTTTTT.

This clonotype was seen a few times. The J gene is TRBJ2-3, the V gene TRBV20-1, with D possibly matching TRBD2 (5 bases). The CDR3 totals 12 residues. Germline CDR1 reads DFQATT; CDR2 reads SNEGSKA (reference sequence). V gave up 3 bases and J gave up 4 bases, with 8 bases separating them. The CDR3 DNA follows: TGCAGTGCTAGCGCTAGCCCAGATACGCAGTATTTT. This codes for CSASASPDTQYF.

The V call is TRBV20-1, the J call TRBJ2-5, with 8 bases matching TRBD2. The junction had 9 bases not matched to a gene; V was cut back by 5 bases and J by 4 bases. Germline V lookup: CDR1 DFQATT, CDR2 SNEGSKA (reference sequence). The CDR3 has 14 residues. As DNA, the CDR3 is TGCAGTGCTCACTACCCGGGACTAGGAGAGACCCAGTACTTC. Residues: CSAHYPGLGETQYF.

The chain recombines TRBV29-1 with TRBJ1-1; D may be TRBD1 (5 bases). The germline V and J ends were trimmed by 7 bases and 3 bases, with 21 bases remaining between them. CDR3 length: 15 residues. CDR1 SQVTM and CDR2 ANQGSEA come from the germline V gene. The CDR3 here is CSARWGIKGDTEAFF. The CDR3 nucleotides are TGCAGCGCTCGGTGGGGCATAAAAGGGGACACTGAAGCTTTCTTT. Using reference TRBV29-1 and TRBJ1-1 for the parts outside the CDR3, the full variable domain is SAVISQKPSRDICQRGTSLTIQCQVDSQVTMMFWYRQQPGQSLTLIATANQGSEATYESGFVIDKFPISRPNLTFSTLTVSNMSPEDSSIYLCSARWGIKGDTEAFFGQGTRLTVV.

This clonotype was observed a few times. This sequence joins TRBV7-2 and TRBJ1-2, with TRBD1 matching 8 bases. This CDR3 comprises 16 residues. J lost 4 bases, V lost 5 bases, and 12 bases had no gene match. Germline-derived CDR1 and CDR2 are SGHTA and FQGNSA. The CDR3 bases are TGTGCCAGCAGCCCACCCTACGAGGACAGGGTCTATGGCTACACCTTC. Its translation: CASSPPYEDRVYGYTF.

The chain links TRBV7-2 to TRBJ2-5; D unresolved. The J call may be incorrect, as the DNA end agrees better with TRBJ2-1. The CDR3 length is 13 residues. Per germline, CDR1 SGHTA and CDR2 FQGNSA. In nucleotides, the CDR3 is TGTGCCAGCAGCCGCAGGTCTCAAGAGACCCAGTTCTTC. Translating it yields CASSRRSQETQFF.

This clonotype has only one observation. The rearrangement uses TRBV9 and TRBJ1-1, with D unclear. V was trimmed by 0 bases and J by 6 bases, leaving 9 bases between them. CDR1 is SGDLS, CDR2 YYNGEE, per germline. The CDR3 has 13 amino acids. CDR3 in amino acids: CASSVGPLSEAFF. Written as DNA, the CDR3 is TGTGCCAGCAGCGTAGGGCCCCTCTCTGAAGCTTTCTTT.

The gene calls are TRBV5-6 and TRBJ1-6, with a weak D call TRBD1 (5 bases). There are 16 residues in the CDR3. Between the trimmed V and J ends, which lost 6 bases and 10 bases, there was a span of 23 bases. Germline V lookup: CDR1 SGHDT, CDR2 YYEEEE. CDR3 DNA sequence: TGTGCCAGCAACTCCCTCGACAGTCCTATCCTCTCACCCCTCCACTTT. Its protein product is CASNSLDSPILSPLHF.

The J gene is TRBJ2-7, the V gene TRBV20-1; maybe TRBD2 (5 bases). CDR1 DFQATT and CDR2 SNEGSKA come from the germline V gene (reference sequence). This CDR3 has 11 amino acids. Trimming cost V 8 bases and J 5 bases, with 13 bases left between them. The CDR3 region has the DNA TGCAGTCCCCCGAGGGTCCACGAGCAGTACTTC. Residues: CSPPRVHEQYF.